The 22 T cell receptor beta chains listed next were all sequenced from one sample in a study of T cells after yellow fever vaccination. TCRdb re-called the 5' RACE reads with MiXCR, one entry per CDR3 protein. The sample has 300,000 or so distinct CDR3 sequences, 8.1% seen once; the top ten hold roughly 15%. Sample: PBMCs, taken roughly seven weeks after the first yellow fever vaccination. The receptors stem from a man between 18 and 29 years old who received the YFV17D yellow fever vaccine.

In this sample, this clonotype turned up a few times. The rearrangement uses TRBV27 and TRBJ1-6, with unresolved D. The germline V and J ends were trimmed by 1 base and 6 bases, with 7 bases remaining between them. This CDR3 comprises 14 residues. Per germline, CDR1 MNHEY and CDR2 SMNVEV (reference sequence). The CDR3 coding sequence is TGTGCCAGCAGTTTATGGCAGCTTAATTCACCCCTCCACTTT. Residues: CASSLWQLNSPLHF.

The rearrangement links TRBV7-9 to TRBJ2-2; D perhaps matches TRBD1 (5 bases). With 9 bases removed from V and 1 base from J, the gap between germline ends came to 15 bases. Looked up from germline, CDR1 is SEHNR and CDR2 is FQNEAQ (reference sequence). The CDR3 covers 15 residues. The CDR3 loop reads CARQRGFGNTGELFF. The DNA of the CDR3 is TGTGCCAGGCAAAGGGGTTTCGGGAACACCGGGGAGCTGTTTTTT.

A few counts support this clonotype. The genes are TRBV2 and TRBJ2-5; D may be TRBD1 (5 bases). Trimming took off 4 bases at V and 3 bases at J, with 12 bases between the two ends. This CDR3 has 14 amino acids. Germline V gives CDR1 SNHLY, CDR2 FYNNEI. As DNA, the CDR3 is TGTGCCAGCAGTGTGCAGGGCCGAAAAGAGACCCAGTACTTC. It codes for CASSVQGRKETQYF.

This chain joins TRBV5-5 and TRBJ1-2; maybe TRBD1 (5 bases). Germline V gene lookup returns CDR1 SGHKS and CDR2 YYEKEE (reference sequence). Trimming stripped 0 bases from V and 7 bases from J, with 10 bases between. There are 13 residues in the CDR3. CDR3 in DNA: TGTGCCAGCAGCTTGGACAGGTCGCGTGGCTACACCTTC. Translating gives CASSLDRSRGYTF.

This clonotype was observed a handful of times. The chain uses TRBV18 and TRBJ1-5, with D tentatively TRBD1 (5 bases). V was pared by 1 base and J by 4 bases, with 8 bases between. Germline values: CDR1 KGHSH, CDR2 LQKENI. This CDR3 is 14 amino acids long. CDR3 sequence (DNA): TGTGCCAGCTCACCACAACAGGATAATCAGCCCCAGCATTTT. As protein: CASSPQQDNQPQHF.

This clonotype was recorded at least ten times. The CDR3 bases are TGTGCCAGCAGCTCATCAGGGGGAATCGGAGATACGCAGTATTTT. This encodes CASSSSGGIGDTQYF. This chain uses TRBV7-2 with TRBJ2-3; 7 bases map to TRBD1. In germline, CDR1 is SGHTA, CDR2 FQGNSA. The trim removed 4 bases at V and 5 bases at J, leaving 9 bases unmatched. This CDR3 is 15 amino acids long.

This clonotype was recorded a few times. The chain employs TRBV14 and TRBJ2-7, with TRBD1 matching over 8 bases. CDR3 size: 12 residues. Per the germline V gene, CDR1 is SGHDN and CDR2 is FVKESK. V lost 2 bases and J lost 8; bases outside the gene matches: 2. The CDR3 region has the DNA TGTGCCAGCAGCCAATCAGGGGGCAAGCAGTACTTC. Its protein is CASSQSGGKQYF.

This clonotype came up a few times. The V call is TRBV4-2, the J call TRBJ1-5; D unclear. This CDR3 has 12 residues. V was pared by 0 bases and J by 6 bases, with 3 bases between. Germline CDR1 LGHNA, CDR2 YNFKEQ. The CDR3 loop reads CASSQDGQPQHF. CDR3 nucleotide sequence: TGTGCCAGCAGCCAAGATGGTCAGCCCCAGCATTTT.

V is TRBV30 and J is TRBJ2-5; 13 nucleotides align to TRBD2. The germline V gene has CDR1 GTSNPN and CDR2 SVGIG (reference sequence). J gave up 2 bases and V 5 bases, and 2 bases lay outside the gene matches. This CDR3 region has 14 residues. The chain's CDR3 is CAWGGLAGQETQYF. The CDR3 coding sequence is TGTGCCTGGGGGGGACTAGCGGGACAAGAGACCCAGTACTTC.

The chain employs TRBV5-4 and TRBJ2-7; D uncertain. The germline V gene has CDR1 SGHNT and CDR2 YYREEE (reference sequence). Trimming took off 0 bases at V and 3 bases at J, with 10 bases between the two ends. The CDR3 sequence is 14 residues long. The CDR3 nucleotides are TGTGCCAGCAGCTTGGAGATGTCGGACTACGAGCAGTACTTC. This translates into CASSLEMSDYEQYF.

This clonotype was counted only a few times. V gene TRBV6-2 or TRBV6-3 combines with J gene TRBJ1-1; 8 bases align to TRBD1. Losses at the gene ends were 6 bases for V and 1 base for J; bases not matched to a gene: 13. From germline, CDR1 is MNHEY and CDR2 SVGEGT. The CDR3 sequence is 17 residues long. The CDR3 here is CASRYAPTGTGNTEAFF. As DNA, the CDR3 is TGTGCCAGCAGATACGCCCCGACCGGGACAGGGAACACTGAAGCTTTCTTT.

To note about this clonotype: Germline is not matched at one junction end, which may reflect a read error. The V and J genes are TRBV12-3 or TRBV12-4 and TRBJ2-5; TRBD1 matches at 12 bases. CDR3 size: 18 residues. The CDR3 DNA reads as TGTGCCTGCAGTCCCGGGACAGGGGGCCCTAAGTACCAAGAGACCCAGTACTTC. This translates into CACSPGTGGPKYQETQYF.

In its sample, this clonotype was seen once. The V gene is TRBV5-1, the J gene TRBJ2-1; D call uncertain. Trimming took 1 base from V and 8 from J, leaving 7 bases between them. Germline-derived CDR1 and CDR2 are SGHRS and YFSETQ. This CDR3 is built from 12 residues. In DNA form, the CDR3 reads TGCGCCAGCAGCTTGTCAGTTGATGAGCAGTTCTTC. Translation gives CASSLSVDEQFF.

The chain has TRBV12-3 or TRBV12-4 and TRBJ2-1; D remains unclear. This CDR3 has 15 residues. V lost 5 bases to trimming and J lost 0 bases, with 11 bases between them. Here the CDR3 DNA reads TGTGCCAGCAGTCATCCTCATAGCTCCTACAATGAGCAGTTCTTC. Encoded protein: CASSHPHSSYNEQFF.

This clonotype was seen a few times. This sequence joins TRBV20-1 and TRBJ1-4; TRBD1 might be the D (5 bases). V shed 3 bases and J shed 0 bases, with 5 bases lying between them. This CDR3 is 13 amino acids long. Germline assignment: CDR1 DFQATT and CDR2 SNEGSKA (reference sequence). The CDR3 loop is CSARGATNEKLFF. CDR3 DNA: TGCAGTGCTAGGGGGGCAACTAATGAAAAACTGTTTTTT.

This chain's CDR3 is CSVKLGAHEAFF. For the CDR3, the DNA is TGCAGCGTTAAGTTGGGGGCTCACGAAGCTTTCTTT. This chain uses TRBV29-1 with TRBJ1-1; a weak D match, TRBD1 (6 bases). This CDR3 contains 12 residues. V was pared by 5 bases and J by 8 bases, with 15 bases between. Germline CDR1 is SQVTM and CDR2 is ANQGSEA.

The chain is built from TRBV7-2 and TRBJ1-3, with no clear D. Trimming removed 1 base from V and 0 bases from J, with 10 bases in between. Germline V CDR1 and CDR2: SGHTA, FQGNSA. The CDR3 has 16 amino acids. In DNA form, the CDR3 reads TGTGCCAGCAGCTTAGAAATCCCCCCCTCTGGAAACACCATATATTTT. This translates into CASSLEIPPSGNTIYF.

The V call is TRBV6-1, the J call TRBJ1-1; no clear D. V lost 5 bases, J lost 1 base, and 14 bases lay in between. Germline values: CDR1 MNHNS, CDR2 SASEGT. The CDR3 runs 15 residues. The CDR3 sequence: CASSQGSTRNTEAFF. The CDR3 nucleotides are TGTGCCAGCAGTCAAGGTTCGACAAGGAACACTGAAGCTTTCTTT.

For this clonotype: This may be a read error, as it is one base from a much larger clone. The chain uses TRBV20-1 and TRBJ1-4; possibly TRBD1 for D (6 bases). The CDR3 runs to 12 residues. Per the germline V gene, CDR1 is DFQATT and CDR2 is SNEGSKA (reference sequence). V was shortened by 8 bases and J by 10 bases, with 17 bases between the two germline ends. The CDR3, as DNA: TGCAGTCCATCACAGGGTGACGTAAAACTGTTTTTT. It codes for CSPSQGDVKLFF.

This clonotype appeared many times. The CDR3 sequence is CSARDLDIKNIQYF. The CDR3 DNA is TGCAGTGCTAGAGATCTTGATATCAAAAACATTCAGTACTTC. The rearrangement links TRBV20-1 to TRBJ2-4; D ambiguous. Per the germline V gene, CDR1 is DFQATT and CDR2 is SNEGSKA (reference sequence). The CDR3 has 14 amino acids. Trimming stripped 0 bases from V and 3 bases from J, with 9 bases between.

The chain recombines TRBV12-3 or TRBV12-4 with TRBJ1-4, with TRBD1 as a possible D gene (6 bases). The CDR3 consists of 14 residues. With 5 bases removed from V and 11 bases from J, the gap between germline ends came to 18 bases. The DNA for the CDR3 is TGTGCCAGCAGTCGACAGGCGCTAGGGGGGAAACTGTTTTTT. This gives the protein CASSRQALGGKLFF.

This clonotype came up a few times. This CDR3 reads CASSSPHVETQYF. The CDR3 DNA is TGTGCCAGCAGTTCGCCCCACGTAGAGACCCAGTACTTC. V gene TRBV27 combines with J gene TRBJ2-5; D gene uncertain. CDR1 and CDR2 from the germline V gene are MNHEY and SMNVEV (reference sequence). The V and J ends lost 4 bases and 4 bases respectively, with 10 bases between them. This CDR3 spans 13 amino acids.